Listed below are T cell receptor beta chains from one sample, sequenced in a study of circulating and synovial CD4+ cells in juvenile arthritis. Assay: immunoSEQ multiplex PCR; the TCRdb copy retains only in-frame clones and omits some. The repertoire holds about 33,000 clones, with roughly 96% as singletons. Sequenced material: CD4+ T cells from blood. The receptors derive from a human donor with juvenile idiopathic arthritis. CDR3s include the opening cysteine and the closing phenylalanine or tryptophan. D genes are given only for firm matches. Clone size is not always given. Where it is, it says once, few, many or a class for expanded clones.

clone_size	j_call	v_call	d_call	cdr3_aa	cdr3_nt
-	TRBJ1-1	TRBV7-3	-	CASSLFGYTEAFF	TGTGCCAGCAGCTTATTCGGGTACACTGAAGCTTTCTTT
-	TRBJ2-7	TRBV19	TRBD2	CASSDLAGGFYEQYF	TGTGCCAGTAGTGATCTAGCGGGGGGTTTCTACGAGCAGTACTTC
-	TRBJ2-1	TRBV4-2	-	CASSQDTGAVNEQFF	TGTGCCAGCAGCCAAGATACGGGAGCGGTTAATGAGCAGTTCTTC
-	TRBJ2-7	TRBV12-5	-	CASGPDTQTSYEQYF	TGTGCTAGTGGTCCGGACACTCAAACGTCCTACGAGCAGTACTTC
-	TRBJ1-2	TRBV2	-	CASSWVGGRNDGYTF	TGTGCCAGCAGTTGGGTGGGGGGTCGTAATGATGGCTACACCTTC
-	TRBJ1-3	TRBV7-8	-	CASSSGDTIYF	TGTGCCAGCAGCTCAGGGGACACCATATATTTT
-	TRBJ2-7	TRBV11-2	TRBD2	CASSILAGGGEQYF	TGTGCCAGCAGCATACTAGCGGGGGGGGGCGAGCAGTACTTC
-	TRBJ2-1	TRBV14	-	CASSARSGFNEQFF	TGTGCCAGCAGCGCTAGATCAGGGTTCAATGAGCAGTTCTTC
-	TRBJ2-7	TRBV5-1	TRBD1	CASSLDRGVYEQYF	TGCGCCAGCAGCTTAGACAGGGGGGTCTACGAGCAGTACTTC
-	TRBJ2-5	TRBV27	-	CASSWRRTGPQEETQYF	TGTGCCAGCAGTTGGAGGAGAACAGGGCCTCAGGAGGAGACCCAGTACTTC
-	TRBJ1-5	TRBV28	TRBD1	CASSVDRGIQPQHF	TGTGCCAGCAGTGTGGACAGGGGCATCCAGCCCCAGCATTTT
-	TRBJ1-2	TRBV5-4	-	CASSSDPGGEGNGYTF	TGTGCCAGCAGCTCTGATCCGGGGGGGGAAGGGAATGGCTACACCTTC
-	TRBJ1-2	TRBV28	-	CASSLDARSPTF	TGTGCCAGCAGTTTAGATGCTCGGAGCCCCACCTTC
once	TRBJ2-1	TRBV19	TRBD2	CASSMAGPGTSGPHSYNEQFF	TGTGCCAGTAGTATGGCCGGTCCCGGGACTAGCGGACCTCACTCCTACAATGAGCAGTTCTTC
once	TRBJ1-2	TRBV7-2	-	CASSLALWGDYGYTF	TGTGCCAGCAGCTTAGCGCTCTGGGGGGACTATGGCTACACCTTC
-	TRBJ2-3	TRBV7-9	TRBD1	CASSTKQGIRLDTQYF	TGTGCCAGCAGCACCAAACAGGGGATTAGGTTAGATACGCAGTATTTT
-	TRBJ2-7	TRBV27	-	CASSERGGREQYF	TGTGCCAGCTCGGAAAGGGGAGGTCGCGAGCAGTACTTC